This T cell receptor beta chain was profiled in a study of T cells after yellow fever vaccination. Looking at the study overall: Any fraction with a low cell number was prepared using SMART-Seq v4 Ultra Low Input.

This CDR3 spans 13 amino acids. V gave up 2 bases and J gave up 4 bases, with 7 bases separating them. The germline V gene encodes CDR1 SGHDT and CDR2 YYEEEE. Study results and caveats: Weaker overall was a secondary response that nonetheless peaked faster, on day 5 versus 15. Reappearance after the booster was observed for most primary-vaccination clones (roughly 97% CD4, over 75% CD8).

It was through 5'RACE template switching that TCR cDNA was made, with a universal primer site and UMIs added. TCRdb called the 5' RACE reads again in MiXCR, with one record for every CDR3 protein. Of 550,000 to 750,000 distinct CDR3 sequences detected, around an eighth appear once; the ten largest clones hold about 14%. This clonotype appeared a few times. What it binds is not known. This rearrangement joins TRBV5-6 to TRBJ1-3; D call uncertain. This receptor was identified in a man between 25 and 39 years old who received the YFV17D yellow fever vaccine. The material was PBMCs, obtained on the day of the yellow fever booster vaccination. The CDR3: CASSFSGGNTIYF. The CDR3 bases are TGTGCCAGCAGCTTCTCGGGCGGAAACACCATATATTTT.